The rows below give T cell receptor beta chains drawn from one sample of a study of blood T cells in healthy people across ages. TCRdb ran MiXCR on the 5' RACE reads and lists one entry per CDR3 protein. Seen here are hundreds of thousands of distinct CDR3 sequences, approximately 43% observed once, and the top ten hold 20% to 25%. Sequencing was carried out using blood. These receptors were collected from a woman aged 60 to 75 in good health. Each CDR3 is given with its conserved first and last residue. Fields, in order: clone size, V gene, J gene, D gene, CDR3 DNA, CDR3 protein. D genes are given only for firm matches. Rows may omit the clone size; those that give it use once, few, many or a size class.

>-|TRBV7-2|TRBJ1-5|-
TGTGCCAGCAGCTTAGTAGGTGGAGGGGGGAGCAATCAGCCCCAGCATTTT
CASSLVGGGGSNQPQHF
>-|TRBV11-2|TRBJ2-3|-
TGTGCCAGCATCAGTCGTACTTTAACAGATACGCTGTATTTT
CASISRTLTDTLYF
>-|TRBV4-2|TRBJ2-1|-
TGTGCCAGCAGCCAAGTTCGGGCCAATGAGCAGTTCTTC
CASSQVRANEQFF
>-|TRBV29-1|TRBJ2-7|-
TGCAGCGTTGTAGGGCCCAGGGCTCCATACGAGCAGTACTTC
CSVVGPRAPYEQYF
>many|TRBV5-1|TRBJ2-3|TRBD1
TGCGCCAGCAGCTTGGGAGGACAGGAAACAGATACGCAGTATTTT
CASSLGGQETDTQYF
>-|TRBV28|TRBJ2-3|TRBD2
TGTGCCAGCAGTTTATCTACTAGCGGGAGACCAGATACGCAGTATTTT
CASSLSTSGRPDTQYF
>few|TRBV29-1|TRBJ2-7|-
TGCAGCGCGAACACGGACAGCTCCTACGAGCAGTACTTC
CSANTDSSYEQYF
>once|TRBV19|TRBJ2-2|-
TGTGCCAGTAGAAACGCCTGGACCGGGGAGCTGTTTTTT
CASRNAWTGELFF
>-|TRBV12-3/TRBV12-4|TRBJ2-3|TRBD1
TGTGCCAGCAGTTGGACAGGATACACAGATACGCAGTATTTT
CASSWTGYTDTQYF
>-|TRBV20-1|TRBJ2-5|TRBD2
TGCAGTGCCCCCGCGGCTAGTGGGAGGGATGAGCAGTACTTC
CSAPAASGRDEQYF
>-|TRBV6-2/TRBV6-3|TRBJ2-7|-
TGTGCCAGCAGTCATCCTTTATCCGACAATGAGCAGTACTTC
CASSHPLSDNEQYF
>few|TRBV4-2|TRBJ2-5|TRBD2
TGTGCCAGCAGCCAAGGAGTAGCGGGAGAAGAGACCCAGTACTTC
CASSQGVAGEETQYF
>few|TRBV28|TRBJ2-3|TRBD2
TGTGCCAGCAGTGCGGGACTAGCGGGGGACCCAGATACGCAGTATTTT
CASSAGLAGDPDTQYF
>-|TRBV29-1|TRBJ1-2|TRBD1
TGCAGCGTGGCGACAGGGAAGTATGACTATGGCTACACCTTC
CSVATGKYDYGYTF
>-|TRBV5-1|TRBJ2-7|TRBD1
TGCGCCAGCAGCTTCCCCGGGACAGGGGGTAACGAGCAGTACTTC
CASSFPGTGGNEQYF
>many|TRBV29-1|TRBJ2-3|-
TGCAGCGTACGCCCGACTGCGTCTAGCACAGATACGCAGTATTTT
CSVRPTASSTDTQYF
>-|TRBV11-2|TRBJ1-2|-
TGTGCCAGCAGCTTAACAGGGCCCGGCGGCTACACCTTC
CASSLTGPGGYTF
>many|TRBV4-2|TRBJ2-1|-
TGTGCCAGCAGCCAAGAAGCCAGGGGGGAATACAATGAGCAGTTCTTC
CASSQEARGEYNEQFF
>-|TRBV7-8|TRBJ2-3|-
TGTGCCAGCAGCTTCTCCGGAGGGGGCTCTAGCACAGATACGCAGTATTTT
CASSFSGGGSSTDTQYF
>-|TRBV20-1|TRBJ1-1|-
TGCAGTGCTAAGGTCGCCAGCTTGAACACTGAAGCTTTCTTT
CSAKVASLNTEAFF
>-|TRBV4-1|TRBJ2-1|TRBD2
TGCGCCAGCAGCCAAGAACTAGCGGGGCAGTTCTTC
CASSQELAGQFF
>-|TRBV3-1|TRBJ2-3|-
TGTGCCAGCAGCACCCTAAAGGGGGTAAGCACAGATACGCAGTATTTT
CASSTLKGVSTDTQYF
>-|TRBV7-8|TRBJ1-5|TRBD1
TGTGCCAGCAGCTTAGGGACAGGCCCCGGGAGGTCCCAGCATTTT
CASSLGTGPGRSQHF
>-|TRBV28|TRBJ2-5|-
TGTGCCAGCAGTTTTAACAGGGAGAAGACCCAGTACTTC
CASSFNREKTQYF
>-|TRBV7-2|TRBJ2-2|TRBD2
TGTGCCAGCAGCCGCACACTAGCGGGGGGGCTTAACGGGGAGCTGTTTTTT
CASSRTLAGGLNGELFF
>-|TRBV24-1|TRBJ2-3|TRBD1
TGTGCCACCAGTGGTGAACAGGGGTCAGATACGCAGTATTTT
CATSGEQGSDTQYF
>-|TRBV7-3|TRBJ2-3|-
TGTGCCAGCAGCTCCCTGGTTAGCGGTTTCACAGATACGCAGTATTTT
CASSSLVSGFTDTQYF
>-|TRBV6-5|TRBJ2-7|TRBD2
TGTGCCAGCAGTACCACTAGCGGGAGTGTCTACGAGCAGTACTTC
CASSTTSGSVYEQYF
>few|TRBV6-2/TRBV6-3|TRBJ1-2|-
TGTGCCAGCAGCCAACAGCGGCGGAGGTATGGCTACACCTTC
CASSQQRRRYGYTF
>-|TRBV6-5|TRBJ2-3|-
TGTGTCAGCAGTGCGGACCCCACAGATACGCAGTATTTT
CVSSADPTDTQYF
>many|TRBV7-2|TRBJ2-7|-
TGTGCCAGCAGCTTGTCGATGGGACACTACGAGCAGTACTTC
CASSLSMGHYEQYF
>-|TRBV29-1|TRBJ1-1|TRBD1
TGCAGCGTTGAGACAGGGGGAGGGTACACTGAAGCTTTCTTT
CSVETGGGYTEAFF
>-|TRBV4-3|TRBJ2-1|-
TGCGCCAGCAGCCAACCGGGAGAGGGATATGAGCAGTTCTTC
CASSQPGEGYEQFF
>few|TRBV18|TRBJ2-5|-
TGTGCCAGCTCACCCCAGTACCAAGAGACCCAGTACTTC
CASSPQYQETQYF
>-|TRBV20-1|TRBJ2-7|TRBD2
TGCAGTGCTAAATCCGCCGGGACTAGCGGGAGGGAGACCTACAATGAGCAGTACTTC
CSAKSAGTSGRETYNEQYF
>few|TRBV28|TRBJ2-5|TRBD2
TGTGCCAGCACCCGGGAGGGCCAAGAGACCCAGTACTTC
CASTREGQETQYF
>few|TRBV30|TRBJ2-7|TRBD2
TGTGCCTGGAGTATCTCGAGGAGGACTAGCGTCGGATACAATGAGCAGTACTTC
CAWSISRRTSVGYNEQYF
>-|TRBV29-1|TRBJ2-4|-
TGCAGCGTTGAAGTACGCCTACTAGCAAACAAAAACATTCAGTACTTC
CSVEVRLLANKNIQYF
>-|TRBV20-1|TRBJ2-1|-
TGCAGTGCTCGGTACCCTCAGGGGATTGAGCAGTTCTTC
CSARYPQGIEQFF
>-|TRBV6-2/TRBV6-3|TRBJ2-7|-
TGTGCCAGCAGTCCCGACCCGTACGACGAGCAGTACTTC
CASSPDPYDEQYF
>-|TRBV6-1|TRBJ2-1|-
TGTGCCAGCAGTGAACAGGGGTCCTTCAATGAGCAGTTCTTC
CASSEQGSFNEQFF